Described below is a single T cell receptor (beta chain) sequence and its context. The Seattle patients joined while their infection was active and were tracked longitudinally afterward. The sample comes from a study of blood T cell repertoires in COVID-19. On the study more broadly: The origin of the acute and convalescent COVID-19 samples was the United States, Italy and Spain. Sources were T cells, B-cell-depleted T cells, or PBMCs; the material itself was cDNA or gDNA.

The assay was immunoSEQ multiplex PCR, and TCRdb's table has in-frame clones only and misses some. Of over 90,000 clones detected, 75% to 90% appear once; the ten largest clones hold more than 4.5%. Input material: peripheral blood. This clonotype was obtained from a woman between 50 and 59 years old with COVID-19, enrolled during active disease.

CDR3 nucleotides: TGTGCCAGCAGTTCCGACAGTCATAGCAATCAGCCCCAGCATTTT. Translated: CASSSDSHSNQPQHF. This sequence joins TRBV27 and TRBJ1-5, with D perhaps matching TRBD1 (5 bases). The V end lost 4 bases, the J end lost 0 bases, and 10 bases lay between the germline ends. The CDR3 totals 15 residues. Germline V gene data show CDR1 as MNHEY and CDR2 as SMNVEV (reference sequence).